Listed below are T cell receptor beta chains from one sample, sequenced in a study of T-cell memory formation after mild COVID-19. MiXCR, run by TCRdb on the 5' RACE reads, gives a single entry per CDR3 protein. The table records approximately 270,000 distinct CDR3 sequences, under 20% of them present only once. Sequences were obtained from PBMCs or a T cell subset sorted from them (not recorded which). The receptor source for this set is a man in his late teens or twenties who had mild COVID-19 (a few samples of this study predate the infection). Cell type and time point are not known. The CDR3 runs from the conserved cysteine through the conserved F or W. D genes are given only for firm matches. Clone size is given for some rows only: seen once, a few or many times, or a class if the clone is expanded.

TRBJ1-2	TRBD1	TRBV9	many	TGTGCCAGCAGCGTAGCTTCGAGAGGGGGCCCTTCAGGCTACACCTTC	CASSVASRGGPSGYTF
TRBJ1-6	TRBD1	TRBV4-1	many	TGCGCCAGCAGCCAAGAGGGACAGGGTAATTCACCCCTCCACTTT	CASSQEGQGNSPLHF
TRBJ2-5	.	TRBV5-5	few	TGTGCCAGCAGCTTCCCGGGGGCAGAGGCTGGAGAGACCCAGTACTTC	CASSFPGAEAGETQYF
TRBJ2-1	TRBD1	TRBV29-1	.	TGCAGCGGTCGACAGGGGGCGAGGTACAATGAGCAGTTCTTC	CSGRQGARYNEQFF
TRBJ1-2	.	TRBV6-2/TRBV6-3	.	TGTGCCAGCTCGGCATACATCTATGGCTACACCTTC	CASSAYIYGYTF
TRBJ2-5	.	TRBV10-3	few	TGTGCCATCAGTGCGAGATCCCAAGAGACCCAGTACTTC	CAISARSQETQYF
TRBJ2-3	.	TRBV5-1	few	TGCGCCAGCAGCTCGACAGTTCGTACAGATACGCAGTATTTT	CASSSTVRTDTQYF
TRBJ1-2	.	TRBV6-5	few	TGTGCCAGCAGACGGGACTCACCGAACTATGGCTACACCTTC	CASRRDSPNYGYTF
TRBJ1-6	.	TRBV28	.	TGTGCCAGCAGTTCAGTGTCCCCACCCCTCCACTTT	CASSSVSPPLHF
TRBJ2-7	.	TRBV7-8	.	TGTGCCAGCAGCCCCGCCGGTCACGAGCAGTACTTC	CASSPAGHEQYF